Listed below are T cell receptor beta chains from one sample, sequenced in a study of T cell responses to AZD1222 COVID-19 vaccine. Profiled with immunoSEQ multiplex PCR; TCRdb holds only in-frame clones, not every one. The sample comprises 150,000 to 200,000 clones, around 94% of which are singletons, and about 0.64% rests with the top ten. Source: peripheral blood, taken on day 0 of AZD1222 vaccination. Receptor source: an adult in good health. Each CDR3 is given with its conserved first and last residue. The D gene is left open where the match is weak.

V gene,J gene,D gene,CDR3 DNA,CDR3 protein
TRBV29-1,TRBJ1-4,-,TGCAGCGCTCGGGAAGAAAAACTGTTTTTT,CSAREEKLFF
TRBV5-6,TRBJ2-7,TRBD1,TGTGCCAGCAGCCTGGGACAGGGAGTCGGGGAGCAGTACTTC,CASSLGQGVGEQYF
TRBV6-5,TRBJ1-6,TRBD1,TGTGCCAGCAGGGGACAGGGCACGGGATCACCCCTCCACTTT,CASRGQGTGSPLHF
TRBV6-5,TRBJ1-5,-,TGTGCCAGCAAGACCGGGAATGATCAGCCCCAGCATTTT,CASKTGNDQPQHF
TRBV7-2,TRBJ2-1,TRBD2,TGTGCCAGCAGCTTAAGTAGCGGGAGCTCCTACAATGAGCAGTTCTTC,CASSLSSGSSYNEQFF
TRBV24-1,TRBJ2-7,-,TGTGCCTCCACACTTAGGGACCGGCAAGCGGCCTACGAGCAGTACTTC,CASTLRDRQAAYEQYF
TRBV5-5,TRBJ2-7,-,TGTGCCAGCAGCCGAACGCAATCCTACGAGCAGTACTTC,CASSRTQSYEQYF
TRBV19,TRBJ2-7,-,TGTGCCAGTAGTTCCGACAGTTGGGAGCAGTACTTC,CASSSDSWEQYF
TRBV14,TRBJ2-6,TRBD2,TGTGCCACCTCAGCCGGGACTAGCGGCTCTGGGGCCAACGTCCTGACTTTC,CATSAGTSGSGANVLTF
TRBV5-1,TRBJ2-2,TRBD2,TGCGCCAGCAGCTTGGTCCCGGGAGGACACACCGGGGAGCTGTTTTTT,CASSLVPGGHTGELFF
TRBV5-1,TRBJ1-1,-,TGCGCCAGCAGCTTGGTCAGGGAGAGCACTGAAGCTTTCTTT,CASSLVRESTEAFF
TRBV19,TRBJ2-3,TRBD1,TGTGCCACCTCAGGGGGTACGCAGTATTTT,CATSGGTQYF